The following is a T cell receptor (beta chain) sequence with its context. V shed 3 bases and J 8 bases; nucleotides not matched to a gene: 12. Germline CDR1 and CDR2: DFQATT and SNEGSKA (reference sequence). The CDR3 runs 15 residues. This sample is drawn from a study of blood T cell repertoires in COVID-19. Study-level information: Nucleic acid was either cDNA or gDNA, and it came from T cells, B-cell-depleted T cells, or PBMCs.

Clones were read by immunoSEQ multiplex PCR, and TCRdb kept only the in-frame ones, dropping some. The profile shows 250,000 or so clones, nearly 90% of them singletons. The chain recombines TRBV20-1 with TRBJ2-1; TRBD2 matches 8 bases. Sample: peripheral blood. This receptor was taken from a woman aged 40 to 50 who had recovered from COVID-19. In nucleotides, the CDR3 is TGCAGTGCTAGTGATGGGACTAGGGACTGGGATGAGCAGTTCTTC. This codes for CSASDGTRDWDEQFF.